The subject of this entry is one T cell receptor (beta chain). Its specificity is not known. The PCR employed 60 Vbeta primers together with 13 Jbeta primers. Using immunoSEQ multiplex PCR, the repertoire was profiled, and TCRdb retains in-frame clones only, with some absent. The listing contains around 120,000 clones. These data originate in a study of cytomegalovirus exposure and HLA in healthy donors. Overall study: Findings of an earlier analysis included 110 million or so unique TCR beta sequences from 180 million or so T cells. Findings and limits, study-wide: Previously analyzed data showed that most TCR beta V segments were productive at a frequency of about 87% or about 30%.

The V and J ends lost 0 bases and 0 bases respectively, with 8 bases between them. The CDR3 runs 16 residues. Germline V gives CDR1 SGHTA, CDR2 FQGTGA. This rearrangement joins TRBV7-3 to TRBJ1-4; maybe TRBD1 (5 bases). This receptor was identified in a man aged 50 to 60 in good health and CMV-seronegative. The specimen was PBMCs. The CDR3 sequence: CASSLTGPATNEKLFF. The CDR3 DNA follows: TGTGCCAGCAGCTTAACGGGGCCAGCAACTAATGAAAAACTGTTTTTT.